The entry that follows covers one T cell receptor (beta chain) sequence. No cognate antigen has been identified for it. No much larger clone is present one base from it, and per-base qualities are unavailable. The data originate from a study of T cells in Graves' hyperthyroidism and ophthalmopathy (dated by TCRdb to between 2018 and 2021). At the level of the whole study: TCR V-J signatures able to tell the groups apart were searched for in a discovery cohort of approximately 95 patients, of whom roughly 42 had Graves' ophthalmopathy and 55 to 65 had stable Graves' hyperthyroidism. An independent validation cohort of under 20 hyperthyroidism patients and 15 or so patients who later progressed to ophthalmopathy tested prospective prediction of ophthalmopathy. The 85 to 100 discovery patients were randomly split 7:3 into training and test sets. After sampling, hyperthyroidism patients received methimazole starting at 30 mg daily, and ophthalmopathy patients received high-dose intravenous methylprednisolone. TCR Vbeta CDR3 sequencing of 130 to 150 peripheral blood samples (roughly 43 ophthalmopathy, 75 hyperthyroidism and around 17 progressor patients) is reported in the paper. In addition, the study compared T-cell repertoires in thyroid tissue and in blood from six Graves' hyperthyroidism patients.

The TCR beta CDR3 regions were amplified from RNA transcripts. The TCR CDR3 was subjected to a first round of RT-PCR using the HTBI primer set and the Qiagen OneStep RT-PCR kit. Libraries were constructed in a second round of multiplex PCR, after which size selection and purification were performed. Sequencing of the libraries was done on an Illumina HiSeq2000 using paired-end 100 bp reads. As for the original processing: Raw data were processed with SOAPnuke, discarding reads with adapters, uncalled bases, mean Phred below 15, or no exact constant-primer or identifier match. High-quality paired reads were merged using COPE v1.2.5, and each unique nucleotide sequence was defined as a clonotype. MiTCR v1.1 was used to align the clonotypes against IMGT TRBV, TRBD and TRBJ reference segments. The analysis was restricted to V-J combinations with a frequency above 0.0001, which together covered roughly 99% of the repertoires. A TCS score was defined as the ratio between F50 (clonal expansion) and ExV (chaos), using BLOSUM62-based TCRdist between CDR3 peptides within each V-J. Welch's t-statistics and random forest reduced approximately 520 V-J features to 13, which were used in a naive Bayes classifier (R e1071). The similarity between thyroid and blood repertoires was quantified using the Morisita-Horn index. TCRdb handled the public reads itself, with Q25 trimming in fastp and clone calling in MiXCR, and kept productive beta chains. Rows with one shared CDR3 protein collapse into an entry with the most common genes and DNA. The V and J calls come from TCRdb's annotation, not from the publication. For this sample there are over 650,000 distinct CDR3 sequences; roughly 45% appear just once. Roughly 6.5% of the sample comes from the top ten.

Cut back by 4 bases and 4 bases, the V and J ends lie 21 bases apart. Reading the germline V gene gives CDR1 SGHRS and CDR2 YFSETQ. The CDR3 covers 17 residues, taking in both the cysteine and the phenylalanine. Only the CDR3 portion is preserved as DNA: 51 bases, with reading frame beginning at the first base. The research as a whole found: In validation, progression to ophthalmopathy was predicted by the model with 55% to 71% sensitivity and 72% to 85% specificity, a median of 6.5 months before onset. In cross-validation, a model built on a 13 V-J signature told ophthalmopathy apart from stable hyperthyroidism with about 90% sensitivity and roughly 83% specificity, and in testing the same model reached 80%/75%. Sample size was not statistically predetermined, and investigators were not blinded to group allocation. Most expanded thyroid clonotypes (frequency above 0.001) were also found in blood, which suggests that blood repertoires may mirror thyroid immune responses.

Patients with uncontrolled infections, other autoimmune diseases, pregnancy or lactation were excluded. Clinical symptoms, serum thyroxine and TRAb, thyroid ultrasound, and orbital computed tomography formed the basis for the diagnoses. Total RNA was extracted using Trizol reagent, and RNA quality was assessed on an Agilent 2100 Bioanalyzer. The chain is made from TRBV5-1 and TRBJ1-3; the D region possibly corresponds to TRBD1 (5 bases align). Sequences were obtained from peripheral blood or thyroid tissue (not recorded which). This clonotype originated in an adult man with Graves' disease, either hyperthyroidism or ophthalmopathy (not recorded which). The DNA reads TGCGCCAGCAGCCAAGGCTCCGCAGGGCGTGCGGGAAACACCATATATTTT. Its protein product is CASSQGSAGRAGNTIYF.